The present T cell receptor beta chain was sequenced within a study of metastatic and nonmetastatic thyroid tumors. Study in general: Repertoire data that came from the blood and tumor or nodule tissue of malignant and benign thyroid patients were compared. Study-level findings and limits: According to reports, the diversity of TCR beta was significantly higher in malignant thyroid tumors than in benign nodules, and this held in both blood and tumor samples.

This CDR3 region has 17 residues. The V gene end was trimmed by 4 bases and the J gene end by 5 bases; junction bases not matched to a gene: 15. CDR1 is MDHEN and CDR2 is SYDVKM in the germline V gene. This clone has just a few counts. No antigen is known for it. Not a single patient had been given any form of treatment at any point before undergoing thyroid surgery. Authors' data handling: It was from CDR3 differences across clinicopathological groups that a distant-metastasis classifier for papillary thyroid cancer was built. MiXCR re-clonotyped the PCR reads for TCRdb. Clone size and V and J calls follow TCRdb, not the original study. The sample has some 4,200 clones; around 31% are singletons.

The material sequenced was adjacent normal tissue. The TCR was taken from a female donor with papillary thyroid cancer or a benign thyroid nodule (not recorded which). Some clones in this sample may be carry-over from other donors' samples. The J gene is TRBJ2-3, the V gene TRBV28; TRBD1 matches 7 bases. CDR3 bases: TGTGCCAGCAGTTATCCCAACAGGGGCCCTGGAGGAGATACGCAGTATTTT. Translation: CASSYPNRGPGGDTQYF. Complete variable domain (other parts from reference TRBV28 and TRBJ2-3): DVKVTQSSRYLVKRTGEKVFLECVQDMDHENMFWYRQDPGLGLRLIYFSYDVKMKEKGDIPEGYSVSREKKERFSLILESASTNQTSMYLCASSYPNRGPGGDTQYFGPGTRLTVL.